The rows below give T cell receptor beta chains drawn from one sample of a study of CD8 T cells in Susac syndrome. From the immunoSEQ multiplex PCR reads, TCRdb called clonotypes with MiXCR, one entry per CDR3 protein. The table records approximately 150,000 distinct CDR3 sequences, about 94% of them present only once. Sequencing input: CD4+ T cells from PBMCs. These receptors all come from a human donor in good health. The CDR3 runs from the conserved cysteine through the conserved F or W. Fields, in order: D gene, J gene, V gene, CDR3 length, clone size, CDR3 protein, CDR3 DNA. The D gene is left open where the match is weak. Size is omitted from some rows. Given values are once, few, many or a class for expanded clones.

NA | TRBJ1-1 | TRBV29-1 | 13 | NA | CSVTRGGGTEAFF | TGCAGCGTTACCCGAGGTGGGGGCACTGAAGCTTTCTTT
NA | TRBJ2-4 | TRBV7-6 | 11 | NA | CASSSGNIQYF | TGTGCCAGCAGCTCTGGAAACATTCAGTACTTC
TRBD2 | TRBJ2-1 | TRBV2 | 14 | NA | CASTGSGGAGEQFF | TGTGCCAGCACGGGGAGCGGGGGGGCCGGTGAGCAGTTCTTC
NA | TRBJ1-1 | TRBV3-1 | 13 | NA | CASSLVRDTEAFF | TGTGCCAGCAGCCTTGTGCGGGACACTGAAGCTTTCTTT
TRBD1 | TRBJ2-5 | TRBV5-4 | 14 | few | CASSLDRGQETQYF | TGTGCCAGCAGCCTGGACAGGGGGCAGGAGACCCAGTACTTC
NA | TRBJ2-1 | TRBV5-1 | 14 | NA | CASSLPGAYNEQFF | TGCGCCAGCAGCTTGCCAGGAGCGTACAATGAGCAGTTCTTC
NA | TRBJ2-2 | TRBV4-2 | 16 | NA | CASSQETGGDTGELFF | TGTGCCAGCAGCCAAGAGACAGGCGGGGACACCGGGGAGCTGTTTTTT
NA | TRBJ2-7 | TRBV20-1 | 15 | NA | CSAREGGASTYEQYF | TGCAGTGCTAGAGAAGGCGGGGCATCTACCTACGAGCAGTACTTC
TRBD1 | TRBJ1-2 | TRBV20-1 | 12 | NA | CSARQGAGGYTF | TGCAGTGCTCGACAGGGGGCGGGAGGCTACACCTTC
NA | TRBJ2-3 | TRBV6-2/TRBV6-3 | 13 | NA | CASSYYGTDTQYF | TGTGCCAGCAGTTACTACGGCACAGATACGCAGTATTTT
NA | TRBJ2-7 | TRBV2 | 13 | NA | CASCTGTSYEQYF | TGTGCCAGCTGCACCGGGACCTCCTACGAGCAGTACTTC
TRBD1 | TRBJ2-3 | TRBV24-1 | 16 | NA | CATSDPRQGSTDTQYF | TGTGCCACCAGTGATCCCCGACAGGGAAGCACAGATACGCAGTATTTT
TRBD2 | TRBJ2-3 | TRBV20-1 | 14 | NA | CSAILAGGVDTQYF | TGCAGTGCTATACTAGCGGGGGGGGTAGATACGCAGTATTTT
NA | TRBJ1-1 | TRBV6-6 | 13 | NA | CASQVTSNTEAFF | TGTGCCAGTCAGGTTACCTCGAACACTGAAGCTTTCTTT
NA | TRBJ2-3 | TRBV9 | 14 | NA | CASSVGPYTDTQYF | TGTGCCAGCAGCGTAGGGCCTTACACAGATACGCAGTATTTT
NA | TRBJ2-1 | TRBV5-1 | 13 | NA | CASNGGRQDEQFF | TGCGCCAGCAACGGGGGGCGCCAGGATGAGCAGTTCTTC
NA | TRBJ1-6 | TRBV3-1 | 14 | NA | CASSPDRRNSPLHF | TGTGCCAGCAGCCCAGACAGAAGGAATTCACCCCTCCACTTT
TRBD2 | TRBJ2-7 | TRBV29-1 | 13 | once | CSVAGLADYEQYF | TGCAGCGTTGCGGGACTAGCGGACTACGAGCAGTACTTC
NA | TRBJ2-7 | TRBV5-4 | 15 | NA | CASSLDFPPIYEQYF | TGTGCCAGCAGCTTGGATTTTCCACCTATCTACGAGCAGTACTTC
NA | TRBJ1-1 | TRBV20-1 | 16 | NA | CSARDRYQGLNTEAFF | TGCAGTGCTAGAGATCGGTATCAAGGGCTGAACACTGAAGCTTTCTTT
TRBD2 | TRBJ2-5 | TRBV6-6 | 13 | NA | CASRMAGGETQYF | TGTGCCAGCAGAATGGCGGGGGGAGAGACCCAGTACTTC
NA | TRBJ2-7 | TRBV18 | 13 | NA | CASSPRDRYEQYF | TGTGCCAGCTCACCGCGGGACAGATACGAGCAGTACTTC
NA | TRBJ1-3 | TRBV6-5 | 16 | NA | CASSYSRTSDGNTIYF | TGTGCCAGCAGTTACTCAAGGACATCGGATGGAAACACCATATATTTT
TRBD1 | TRBJ1-4 | TRBV7-2 | 16 | NA | CATWSAYGTGGEKLFF | TGTGCCACGTGGTCAGCGTACGGGACAGGCGGGGAAAAACTGTTTTTT
NA | TRBJ1-5 | TRBV27 | 17 | NA | CASSAARIAGLNQPQHF | TGTGCCAGCAGTGCAGCCCGAATTGCGGGGCTCAATCAGCCCCAGCATTTT
NA | TRBJ2-3 | TRBV7-9 | 16 | NA | CASSYYFNPSTDTQYF | TGTGCCAGCAGCTACTACTTCAATCCTAGCACAGATACGCAGTATTTT
NA | TRBJ2-3 | TRBV9 | 16 | NA | CASSPRGIRVSDTQYF | TGTGCCAGCAGCCCCCGGGGGATCAGGGTGTCAGATACGCAGTATTTT
NA | TRBJ1-6 | TRBV5-6 | 14 | NA | CASSPRTENSPLHF | TGTGCCAGCAGCCCAAGGACAGAAAATTCACCCCTCCACTTT
TRBD1 | TRBJ2-7 | TRBV18 | 15 | NA | CASSTGTGLSYEQYF | TGTGCCAGCTCAACCGGGACAGGGTTATCCTACGAGCAGTACTTC
NA | TRBJ2-6 | TRBV6-1 | 13 | once | CASTVSGANVLTF | TGTGCCAGTACAGTCTCTGGGGCCAACGTCCTGACTTTC
TRBD1 | TRBJ2-7 | TRBV29-1 | 15 | once | CSVERLMAGGSEQYF | TGCAGCGTTGAGAGATTGATGGCAGGGGGAAGCGAGCAGTACTTC
TRBD1 | TRBJ1-1 | TRBV20-1 | 15 | NA | CSARGSGQGDTEAFF | TGCAGTGCTAGAGGTAGTGGACAGGGCGACACTGAAGCTTTCTTT
TRBD1 | TRBJ2-2 | TRBV9 | 16 | NA | CASSVGTGRTPGELFF | TGTGCCAGCAGCGTAGGGACAGGGCGGACCCCCGGGGAGCTGTTTTTT
TRBD1 | TRBJ1-1 | TRBV3-1 | 12 | NA | CASSQGQGEAFF | TGTGCCAGCAGCCAAGGACAGGGGGAAGCTTTCTTT
TRBD1 | TRBJ2-6 | TRBV30 | 16 | NA | CAWSYGTGTGANVLTF | TGTGCCTGGAGTTACGGGACAGGGACCGGGGCCAACGTCCTGACTTTC
TRBD1 | TRBJ1-2 | TRBV5-1 | 16 | NA | CASSPRDRGIGGGYTF | TGCGCCAGCAGTCCCCGGGACAGGGGGATCGGAGGCGGCTACACCTTC
TRBD2 | TRBJ2-5 | TRBV4-2 | 17 | once | CASSPSGEGPGGETQYF | TGTGCCAGCAGCCCTTCCGGGGAGGGGCCTGGTGGAGAGACCCAGTACTTC
NA | TRBJ2-7 | TRBV18 | 16 | once | CASSPMTARSSYEQYF | TGTGCCAGCTCACCTATGACAGCCAGGAGCTCCTACGAGCAGTACTTC
NA | TRBJ2-7 | TRBV29-1 | 12 | NA | CSVGRDNYEQYF | TGCAGCGTTGGCCGGGACAACTACGAGCAGTACTTC
TRBD2 | TRBJ2-3 | TRBV20-1 | 15 | NA | CSARDISGVTDTQYF | TGCAGTGCTAGAGATATTAGCGGGGTCACAGATACGCAGTATTTT
NA | TRBJ1-6 | TRBV12-3/TRBV12-4 | 15 | NA | CASSPRGGKNSPLHF | TGTGCCAGCAGTCCTCGTGGAGGGAAAAATTCACCCCTCCACTTT
NA | TRBJ2-7 | TRBV19 | 14 | NA | CASSIRPATYEQYF | TGTGCCAGTAGTATAAGGCCAGCTACCTACGAGCAGTACTTC
NA | TRBJ2-3 | TRBV5-1 | 14 | NA | CASSAALVADTQYF | TGCGCCAGCAGCGCAGCACTAGTCGCCGATACGCAGTATTTT
NA | TRBJ2-7 | TRBV5-1 | 13 | few | CASSLDREYEQYF | TGCGCCAGCAGCTTGGACAGGGAATACGAGCAGTACTTC
TRBD2 | TRBJ2-3 | TRBV5-1 | 16 | NA | CASSLQGSGGADTQYF | TGCGCCAGCAGCCTACAGGGTAGCGGGGGGGCAGATACGCAGTATTTT
TRBD1 | TRBJ2-3 | TRBV2 | 17 | NA | CASSEALRDRDTNTQYF | TGTGCCAGCAGTGAAGCGCTTCGGGACAGGGATACGAATACGCAGTATTTT
NA | TRBJ2-3 | TRBV7-3 | 12 | few | CASSFTEDTQYF | TGTGCCAGCAGCTTCACAGAGGATACGCAGTATTTT